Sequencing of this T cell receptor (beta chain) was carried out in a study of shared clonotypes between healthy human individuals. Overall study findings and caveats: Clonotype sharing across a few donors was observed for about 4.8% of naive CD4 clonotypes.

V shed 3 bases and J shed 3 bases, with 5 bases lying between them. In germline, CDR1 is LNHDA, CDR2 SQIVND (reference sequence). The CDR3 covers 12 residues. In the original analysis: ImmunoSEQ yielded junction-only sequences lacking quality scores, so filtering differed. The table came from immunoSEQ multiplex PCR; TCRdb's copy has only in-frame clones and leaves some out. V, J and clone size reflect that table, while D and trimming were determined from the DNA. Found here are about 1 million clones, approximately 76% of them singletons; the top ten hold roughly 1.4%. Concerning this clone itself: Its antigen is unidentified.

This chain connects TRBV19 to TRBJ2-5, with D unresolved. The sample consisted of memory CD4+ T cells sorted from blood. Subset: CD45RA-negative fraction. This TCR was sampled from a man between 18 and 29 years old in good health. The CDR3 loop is CASSMGKETQYF. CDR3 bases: TGTGCCAGTAGTATGGGCAAAGAGACCCAGTACTTC.